Listed below are T cell receptor beta chains from one sample, sequenced in a study of response to subunit inactivated influenza vaccine. Via MiXCR, TCRdb re-called the RT-PCR reads, giving one row per CDR3 protein. This sample has 750,000 to 850,000 distinct CDR3 sequences, with under 20% found just once. The sequencing used PBMCs from blood, collected more than 4 days after vaccination. All receptors come from a man between 45 and 60 years old who received an inactivated influenza vaccine. Each CDR3 is given with its conserved first and last residue. The D gene is left open where the match is weak. Size is stated for part of the rows, as once, few or many counts, or as a class when the clone is expanded.

>TRBV20-1|TRBJ1-5|few|NA
TGCAGTGCTAGAGAGGTTATCAATCAGCCCCAGCATTTT
CSAREVINQPQHF
>TRBV6-4|TRBJ2-3|many|NA
TGTGCCAGCAGTAGAGGGCCCACAGATACGCAGTATTTT
CASSRGPTDTQYF
>TRBV20-1|TRBJ2-1|NA|NA
TGCAGTGCCCTATTATACAATGAGCAGTTCTTC
CSALLYNEQFF
>TRBV4-3|TRBJ1-2|NA|NA
TGCGCCAGCAGCCAAGAGGGGGCAGGGGCACCCTATGGCTACACCTTC
CASSQEGAGAPYGYTF
>TRBV7-9|TRBJ1-2|many|TRBD1
TGTGCCAGCAGCTTAGAGGGGGCGTACTATGGCTACACCTTC
CASSLEGAYYGYTF
>TRBV7-6|TRBJ1-5|NA|TRBD1
TGTGCCAGCAGCTTAGCCCTCCGGGGACAGGTCAATCAGCCCCAGCATTTT
CASSLALRGQVNQPQHF
>TRBV7-9|TRBJ2-3|NA|NA
TGTGCCAGCAACTTTGTCACAGATACGCAGTATTTT
CASNFVTDTQYF
>TRBV13|TRBJ2-5|few|NA
TGTGCCAGCAGCTTAGGCCTACTATCGAGGGAGACCCAGTACTTC
CASSLGLLSRETQYF
>TRBV7-8|TRBJ2-5|NA|TRBD2
TGTGCCAGCAGCCCTGTTTGGGGGAGGGAACAAGAGACCCAGTACTTC
CASSPVWGREQETQYF
>TRBV6-1|TRBJ2-1|NA|TRBD2
TGTGCCAGCAGTGAAACCGGGACTAGCGGGAGTTACGAGCAGTTCTTC
CASSETGTSGSYEQFF
>TRBV29-1|TRBJ2-1|few|NA
TGCAGCGTTGAGTCAGGGGAAGGTGAGAGCTCCTACAATGAGCAGTTCTTC
CSVESGEGESSYNEQFF
>TRBV3-1|TRBJ1-2|many|NA
TGTGCCAGCAGCCAAGGAACAGGGAACTATGGCTACACCTTC
CASSQGTGNYGYTF
>TRBV29-1|TRBJ2-7|NA|TRBD2
TGCAGCGTTGCGGGACTAGCGGACTACGAGCAGTACTTC
CSVAGLADYEQYF
>TRBV7-2|TRBJ1-6|few|NA
TGTGCCAGCAGCTTACCCTATAATTCACCCCTCCACTTT
CASSLPYNSPLHF
>TRBV11-2|TRBJ2-1|few|TRBD2
TGTGCCAGCAGCTCGGTCCGAGGGACTAGCGGGGACAATGAGCAGTTCTTC
CASSSVRGTSGDNEQFF
>TRBV27|TRBJ2-3|few|TRBD2
TGTGCCAGCAGTGGGACTAGCGGGGGTCGAGCGACGCAGTATTTT
CASSGTSGGRATQYF
>TRBV5-1|TRBJ2-7|few|NA
TGCGCCAGCAGCTTGTCCTGGGGCAACTTCTACGAGCAGTACTTC
CASSLSWGNFYEQYF
>TRBV4-1|TRBJ1-2|NA|TRBD1
TGCGCCAGCAGCCAAGGGACAGGGTGGTATGGCTACACCTTC
CASSQGTGWYGYTF
>TRBV29-1|TRBJ2-7|few|TRBD1
TGCAGCGTTAGCAGGGGGCTCTACGAGCAGTACTTC
CSVSRGLYEQYF
>TRBV5-4|TRBJ1-6|NA|NA
TGTGCCAGCAGACTTTCCTACGGGGGAAATTCACCCCTCCACTTT
CASRLSYGGNSPLHF
>TRBV6-1|TRBJ2-1|few|NA
TGTGCCAGCAGTAGCCGCCCCCTCGGGCGGGGAAGGTTCTTC
CASSSRPLGRGRFF
>TRBV29-1|TRBJ2-2|many|NA
TGCAGCGTTGAGTTAGCAGCCCACGTGAACACCGGGGAGCTGTTTTTT
CSVELAAHVNTGELFF
>TRBV7-9|TRBJ2-1|NA|NA
TGTGCCAGCAGCTTAGATTACCAGGGCGATGAGCAGTTCTTC
CASSLDYQGDEQFF
>TRBV20-1|TRBJ2-1|many|TRBD2
TGCAGTGCTAGCGGGAGGTTCCGCAATGAGCAGTTCTTC
CSASGRFRNEQFF
>TRBV9|TRBJ2-1|NA|NA
TGTGCCAGCAGCGTAGTTGCGGGGAAGAATGAGCAGTTCTTC
CASSVVAGKNEQFF
>TRBV5-6|TRBJ2-7|NA|NA
TGTGCCAGCAGCTTGGGGACCGAGAACGAGCAGTACTTC
CASSLGTENEQYF
>TRBV3-1|TRBJ1-4|NA|NA
TGTGCCAGCAGCCCGCGGACATTTCCTAATGAAAAACTGTTTTTT
CASSPRTFPNEKLFF
>TRBV7-2|TRBJ2-3|few|NA
TGTGCCAGCCACTCCGTGGAGAAGGGGACAGATACGCAGTATTTT
CASHSVEKGTDTQYF
>TRBV20-1|TRBJ2-7|few|TRBD1
TGCAGTGCTGTGCGACAGGGGAGAACCTACGAGCAGTACTTC
CSAVRQGRTYEQYF
>TRBV10-3|TRBJ2-2|NA|TRBD2
TGTGCCATCCGACCCAGCGGGAGGGTAGCCGGGGAGCTGTTTTTT
CAIRPSGRVAGELFF
>TRBV2|TRBJ1-2|NA|NA
TGTGCCAGCAGTTCGACAGGACCCTATGGCTACACCTTC
CASSSTGPYGYTF
>TRBV5-1|TRBJ2-1|NA|NA
TGCGCCAGCAGCTTGGATGGGACCGAATACTACAATGAGCAGTTCTTC
CASSLDGTEYYNEQFF
>TRBV10-3|TRBJ2-7|many|NA
TGTGCCATCAGCGCAACAGAGTCCTACGAGCAGTACTTC
CAISATESYEQYF
>TRBV12-3/TRBV12-4|TRBJ2-1|NA|NA
TGTGCCAGCAGTTTAAGGCCTGGCGGGGTCAACAATGAGCAGTTCTTC
CASSLRPGGVNNEQFF
>TRBV12-3/TRBV12-4|TRBJ2-7|NA|TRBD2
TGTGCCAGCAGCCTCACTAGCGAAAGCTCCTACGAGCAGTACTTC
CASSLTSESSYEQYF
>TRBV2|TRBJ2-7|NA|NA
TGTGCCAGCAGTGCCGCGGCCTCCTACGAGCAGTACTTC
CASSAAASYEQYF
>TRBV5-1|TRBJ2-1|NA|TRBD2
TGCGCCAGCAGTCGCGGGGGGGCCTCCTACAATGAGCAGTTCTTC
CASSRGGASYNEQFF
>TRBV28|TRBJ2-4|few|NA
TGTGCCAGCAGTTTCGTTTTGGGAGGTCTGTTGGACATTCAGTACTTC
CASSFVLGGLLDIQYF
>TRBV20-1|TRBJ1-5|NA|TRBD1
TGCAGTGCTAGACAGGGGGCGGCTCAGCCCCAGCATTTT
CSARQGAAQPQHF
>TRBV7-9|TRBJ2-3|NA|NA
TGTGCCAGCAGCATCGACAGGATAGATACGCAGTATTTT
CASSIDRIDTQYF